These 24 T cell receptor beta chains came from one sample sequenced in a study of PD-L1 blockade in urothelial cancer. Sequencing was performed with immunoSEQ multiplex PCR; in TCRdb, only in-frame clones are kept and a portion is missing. The sample holds about 95,000 clones, roughly 89% seen once. Time point here: pretreatment peripheral blood. Sequenced material: PBMCs, taken around atezolizumab (anti-PD-L1) treatment. The receptors were gathered from a man aged 60-69 years with urothelial cancer.

The chain combines TRBV7-2 with TRBJ2-7; the match to TRBD1 covers 9 bases. With V trimmed by 2 bases and J by 4 bases, 6 bases remained unmatched. The CDR3 contains 15 residues. Germline V gives CDR1 SGHTA, CDR2 FQGNSA. As DNA, the CDR3 is TGTGCCAGCAGCTTAATGGGACAGGGCTTATACGAGCAGTACTTC. It specifies CASSLMGQGLYEQYF.

This clone was seen only once. The chain uses TRBV16 and TRBJ2-1; the match to TRBD1 covers 7 bases. The length of the CDR3 is 14 residues. The germline V gene has CDR1 KGHSY and CDR2 FQNENV. The V and J ends lost 5 bases and 7 bases, in that order; junction bases with no gene match: 8. CDR3 in amino acids: CASSSPRGQNEQFF. In DNA, the CDR3 is TGTGCCAGCAGCTCCCCAAGGGGGCAGAATGAGCAGTTCTTC.

V gene TRBV28 combines with J gene TRBJ2-3; D perhaps matches TRBD1 (7 bases). The V gene lost 5 bases and the J gene lost 8 bases, with 20 bases spanning the gap. Germline CDR1 MDHEN, CDR2 SYDVKM. CDR3 length: 15 residues. Here the CDR3 DNA reads TGTGCCAGCAGTGGACACGCAGACCAGGGGGGTACGCAGTATTTT. This codes for CASSGHADQGGTQYF.

V and J are TRBV28 and TRBJ1-1; D possibly corresponds to TRBD1 (6 bases). Trimming shortened V by 6 bases and J by 4 bases, and 18 bases separated the two germline ends. The CDR3 loop spans 15 amino acids. CDR1 MDHEN and CDR2 SYDVKM come from the germline V gene. In DNA form, the CDR3 reads TGTGCCAGCAGCCTTCCCGCTCAGGGGCCCACTGAAGCTTTCTTT. Translated, it gives CASSLPAQGPTEAFF.

The rearrangement links TRBV7-2 to TRBJ2-5; D perhaps matches TRBD1 (6 bases). Germline V CDR1 and CDR2: SGHTA, FQGNSA. There are 15 residues in the CDR3. Trimming cost V 3 bases and J 5 bases, with 16 bases left between them. In DNA form, the CDR3 reads TGTGCCAGCAGCTTCCAGCAGGGGCCAGGGGAGACCCAGTACTTC. It encodes CASSFQQGPGETQYF.

V is TRBV7-9 and J is TRBJ2-2; 7 bases are shared with TRBD1. CDR3 length: 14 residues. J was trimmed by 5 bases and V by 5 bases; bases with no gene match: 5. Germline V gives CDR1 SEHNR, CDR2 FQNEAQ (reference sequence). The CDR3: CASSNQQGTGELFF. The CDR3, as DNA: TGTGCCAGCAGCAACCAACAGGGGACCGGGGAGCTGTTTTTT.

J is TRBJ2-1 and V is TRBV29-1, with TRBD2 matching 15 bases. V lost 7 bases, J lost 8 bases, and 9 bases stayed unmatched. The CDR3 sequence is 15 residues long. Germline V gene data show CDR1 as SQVTM and CDR2 as ANQGSEA. The CDR3 DNA reads TGCAGCGCGCTCGGACTAGCGGGAGGGATGGATGAGCAGTTCTTC. Residues: CSALGLAGGMDEQFF.

The chain employs TRBV6-5 and TRBJ1-1; 9 bases match TRBD1. Germline-derived CDR1 and CDR2 are MNHEY and SVGAGI. V lost 2 bases and J lost 11; bases outside the gene matches: 6. The CDR3 is made up of 13 amino acids. The DNA for the CDR3 is TGTGCCAGCAGTTACATGGGACAGGGACACGCTTTCTTT. Its protein product is CASSYMGQGHAFF.

The V call is TRBV9, the J call TRBJ2-3, with TRBD2 matching 8 bases. J was trimmed by 3 bases and V by 8 bases; bases with no gene match: 11. Germline lookup yields CDR1 SGDLS and CDR2 YYNGEE. This CDR3 is 15 amino acids long. CDR3 sequence: CASSLAGRGTDTQYF. The CDR3 DNA reads TGTGCCAGTTCATTAGCGGGACGCGGGACAGATACGCAGTATTTT.

V usage is TRBV7-3 and J usage is TRBJ2-2, with 9 bases lining up with TRBD2. The V gene's germline CDR1 is SGHTA and CDR2 FQGTGA. The CDR3 runs 16 residues. V lost 8 bases, J lost 1 base, and 8 bases stayed unmatched. The CDR3 DNA reads as TGTGCCAGCGGACGATCAGCGGGGGGGAACACCGGGGAGCTGTTTTTT. Translating it yields CASGRSAGGNTGELFF.

The chain links TRBV5-1 to TRBJ2-1, with D possibly being TRBD1 (8 bases). Germline V CDR1 and CDR2: SGHRS, YFSETQ. The CDR3 sequence is 12 residues long. V was trimmed by 4 bases and J by 10 bases, leaving 12 bases between them. This CDR3 reads CASSEQGGEQFF. The CDR3 bases are TGCGCCAGCAGCGAACAGGGGGGGGAGCAGTTCTTC.

CDR3 sequence (DNA): TGTGCCAGCTGCACACAGGGGACACCGAACACTGAAGCTTTCTTT. Amino acid sequence: CASCTQGTPNTEAFF. This sequence joins TRBV28 and TRBJ1-1; 7 bases match TRBD1. The CDR3 consists of 15 residues. The V segment lost 8 bases and the J segment 1 base; nucleotides outside the gene matches: 10. CDR1 and CDR2 (germline): MDHEN, SYDVKM.

This clone was recorded only once. The chain links TRBV7-9 to TRBJ1-1, with 7 nucleotides matching TRBD1. The germline V gene has CDR1 SEHNR and CDR2 FQNEAQ (reference sequence). The CDR3 runs to 12 residues. After removal of 1 base from V and 11 bases from J, the junction contained 4 bases not matched to a gene. CDR3: CASSLGTGDAFF. CDR3 nucleotide sequence: TGTGCCAGCAGCTTAGGGACAGGCGACGCTTTCTTT.

In its sample, this clone was seen a few times. V and J are TRBV7-2 and TRBJ2-2, with 8 bases that match TRBD1. Germline loops: CDR1 SGHTA, CDR2 FQGNSA. J lost 6 bases, V lost 1 base, and 7 bases had no gene match. The CDR3 is 16 residues long. CDR3 coding DNA: TGTGCCAGCAGCTTAGGTTGGCAGGGGGCGCCCGGGGAGCTGTTTTTT. Its translation is CASSLGWQGAPGELFF. Using reference TRBV7-2 and TRBJ2-2 for the parts outside the CDR3, the full variable domain is GAGVSQSPSNKVTEKGKDVELRCDPISGHTALYWYRQSLGQGLEFLIYFQGNSAPDKSGLPSDRFSAERTGGSVSTLTIQRTQQEDSAVYLCASSLGWQGAPGELFFGEGSRLTVL.

This clone was seen more than once but under ten times. V usage is TRBV14 and J usage is TRBJ2-5; D is unresolved. In germline, CDR1 is SGHDN, CDR2 FVKESK. Trimming removed 1 base from V and 1 base from J, with 7 bases in between. This CDR3 is built from 14 residues. In nucleotides, the CDR3 is TGTGCCAGCAGCCAAGTCCTACCCCAAGAGACCCAGTACTTC. Amino acids: CASSQVLPQETQYF. The whole variable domain, filled in from reference TRBV14 and TRBJ2-5, reads EAGVTQFPSHSVIEKGQTVTLRCDPISGHDNLYWYRRVMGKEIKFLLHFVKESKQDESGMPNNRFLAERTGGTYSTLKVQPAELEDSGVYFCASSQVLPQETQYFGPGTRLLVL.

V is TRBV7-2 and J is TRBJ2-1; 9 nucleotides match TRBD2. Germline V CDR1 and CDR2: SGHTA, FQGNSA. J gave up 7 bases and V 2 bases, and 6 bases lay outside the gene matches. CDR3 length: 15 residues. The CDR3 sequence is CASSLLAGINNEQFF. Here the CDR3 DNA reads TGTGCCAGCAGCTTACTAGCGGGGATAAATAATGAGCAGTTCTTC. The whole variable domain, filled in from reference TRBV7-2 and TRBJ2-1, reads GAGVSQSPSNKVTEKGKDVELRCDPISGHTALYWYRQSLGQGLEFLIYFQGNSAPDKSGLPSDRFSAERTGGSVSTLTIQRTQQEDSAVYLCASSLLAGINNEQFFGPGTRLTVL.

The V call is TRBV4-3, the J call TRBJ2-3; 10 nucleotides agree with TRBD2. There are 16 residues in the CDR3. V gave up 2 bases and J gave up 4 bases; unmatched junction bases: 6. The germline gives CDR1 LGHNA, CDR2 YSLEER. The DNA of the CDR3 is TGCGCCAGCAGCCAACGAAGCGGGAGGGTCGCAGATACGCAGTATTTT. This encodes CASSQRSGRVADTQYF.

The chain combines TRBV5-1 with TRBJ1-4, with 8 positions matching TRBD1. The CDR3 is 15 residues long. From germline, CDR1 is SGHRS and CDR2 YFSETQ. After removal of 4 bases from V and 7 bases from J, the junction contained 9 bases not matched to a gene. CDR3 sequence: CASSKTGVEGEKLFF. In nucleotides, the CDR3 is TGCGCCAGCAGCAAGACAGGGGTAGAGGGTGAAAAACTGTTTTTT.

The CDR3 DNA follows: TGTGCCAGCAGCGTAGACTCGCGGCGGAACACTGAAGCTTTCTTT. Translating gives CASSVDSRRNTEAFF. V gene TRBV9 combines with J gene TRBJ1-1; D is unresolved. Germline values: CDR1 SGDLS, CDR2 YYNGEE. CDR3 length: 15 residues. Deletions cut 0 bases from V and 1 base from J, with 10 bases between.

A word on this clone: The junction departs from germline at one end; a sequencing error may be responsible. The V call is TRBV7-7, the J call TRBJ2-3, with 8 bases matching TRBD1. The CDR3 totals 13 residues. CDR1 SSHAT and CDR2 FNYEAQ come from the germline V gene (reference sequence). CDR3 residues: CASSATGGDTQYF. In DNA, the CDR3 is TGTGCTAGCAGCGCCACAGGGGGAGATACGCAGTATTTT.

The gene calls are TRBV5-1 and TRBJ2-1; D gene uncertain. The CDR3 loop spans 15 amino acids. Trimming removed 4 bases at V and 0 bases at J, with 11 bases between. Per germline, CDR1 SGHRS and CDR2 YFSETQ. The CDR3 region is CASSRKSSSYNEQFF. The CDR3 nucleotides are TGCGCCAGCAGCCGAAAATCGAGCTCCTACAATGAGCAGTTCTTC. Drawing the rest from reference TRBV5-1 and TRBJ2-1, the complete variable domain is KAGVTQTPRYLIKTRGQQVTLSCSPISGHRSVSWYQQTPGQGLQFLFEYFSETQRNKGNFPGRFSGRQFSNSRSEMNVSTLELGDSALYLCASSRKSSSYNEQFFGPGTRLTVL.

The chain combines TRBV6-1 with TRBJ2-1; D remains ambiguous. This CDR3 spans 13 amino acids. Trimming removed 0 bases at V and 7 bases at J, with 7 bases between. Germline assignment: CDR1 MNHNS and CDR2 SASEGT. CDR3 DNA sequence: TGTGCCAGCAGTGAAGCTTCTTTTAATGAGCAGTTCTTC. Protein sequence: CASSEASFNEQFF.

A single count supports this clone. The chain has TRBV7-2 and TRBJ2-1, with 7 positions matching TRBD2. The CDR3 is made up of 16 amino acids. Unmatched junction bases numbered 12, after V lost 6 bases and J lost 4 bases. Germline V gives CDR1 SGHTA, CDR2 FQGNSA. The CDR3 DNA reads as TGTGCCAGCAGTCCCGAGGCGACTAGCAGTTACAATGAGCAGTTCTTC. It translates to CASSPEATSSYNEQFF.

V gene TRBV6-6 combines with J gene TRBJ2-7; TRBD2 matches 7 bases. The CDR3 has 14 amino acids. Germline V gene sequence: CDR1 MNHNY, CDR2 SVGAGI (reference sequence). Losses at the gene ends were 4 bases for V and 4 bases for J; bases not matched to a gene: 7. The CDR3 here is CASSSGGTGYEQYF. Written as DNA, the CDR3 is TGTGCCAGCAGTTCGGGGGGTACCGGGTACGAGCAGTACTTC.